Given below is one TCR beta chain in context. What it binds is unknown. These data originate in a study of spatial heterogeneity in lung cancer. Study-level information: Sequenced were any available follow-up PBMC samples, which had been obtained a median of approximately 2 years after resection. Findings of the study overall: Resection blood, more than follow-up blood, showed ubiquitous expanded tumor TCRs.

Documented time point: blood at routine non-recurrence follow-up after resection. TCRdb independently ran MiXCR on the 5' RACE reads; one entry per CDR3 protein. Found here are tens of thousands of distinct CDR3 sequences, less than 20% of them singletons; the top ten hold 21%. The sequence was collected from a male donor with early-stage non-small cell lung cancer. Sequencing was performed on PBMCs, taken at follow-up.

Here the CDR3 DNA reads TGTGCCAGCAGCCAAAGGGACAGCGGACTTTACAATGAGCAGTTCTTC. Translated: CASSQRDSGLYNEQFF. The rearrangement links TRBV14 to TRBJ2-1, with 7 nucleotides matching TRBD1. Germline trimming cut 2 bases from V and 4 bases from J; bases unmatched to any gene: 8. The CDR3 consists of 16 residues. Looked up from germline, CDR1 is SGHDN and CDR2 is FVKESK.